Listed below are T cell receptor beta chains from one sample, sequenced in a study of cytomegalovirus exposure and HLA in healthy donors. Generated by immunoSEQ multiplex PCR, the TCRdb table keeps only in-frame clones and is missing some. The repertoire includes some 250,000 clones, about 81% of them detected once, and approximately 5.3% sits in the top ten. The sample taken for sequencing was PBMCs. The receptor source for this set is a woman in her thirties or forties in good health and CMV-seropositive. The CDR3 runs from the conserved cysteine through the conserved F or W. The D gene is left open where the match is weak. Size is omitted from some rows. Given values are once, few, many or a class for expanded clones.

d_call	clone_size	v_call	j_call	cdr3_nt	cdr3_aa
TRBD2	.	TRBV19	TRBJ2-7	TGTGCCAGCTCTACCGCGGGGGAATCCTACGAGCAGTACTTC	CASSTAGESYEQYF
.	.	TRBV5-6	TRBJ2-5	TGTGCCAGCAGCTTCAGCCCTCAGGTAGGAGAGACCCAGTACTTC	CASSFSPQVGETQYF
.	.	TRBV9	TRBJ2-7	TGTGCCAGCAGCCCAACTTCAGGGGTCGGCTCCTACGAGCAGTACTTC	CASSPTSGVGSYEQYF
TRBD2	.	TRBV6-5	TRBJ2-7	TGTGCCAGCAGTTGGGCAGCGGGAGTCGGCGAGCAGTACTTC	CASSWAAGVGEQYF
.	.	TRBV6-5	TRBJ2-7	TGTGCCAGCAGGAAGAACAGGGACTACGAGCAGTACTTC	CASRKNRDYEQYF
.	few	TRBV2	TRBJ1-2	TGTGCCAGCAGCCCCCACAGGGCGGGTGAATATGGCTACACCTTC	CASSPHRAGEYGYTF
TRBD1	few	TRBV19	TRBJ1-2	TGTGCCAGTAGTCCTCAACCGACAGGGACTAACTATGGCTACACCTTC	CASSPQPTGTNYGYTF
.	.	TRBV9	TRBJ1-6	TGTGCCAGCAGGGCGGAAGGATATAATTCACCCCTCCACTTT	CASRAEGYNSPLHF
TRBD1	.	TRBV5-8	TRBJ1-4	TGTGCCAGCAGCAGGACAGGGACCCGACCCAATGAAAAACTGTTTTTT	CASSRTGTRPNEKLFF
.	.	TRBV2	TRBJ1-6	TGTGCCAGCAGTGCCTTTTCCTCTAATTCACCCCTCCACTTT	CASSAFSSNSPLHF
TRBD1	.	TRBV12-5	TRBJ2-2	TGTGCTAGTGGTTTGGAACAGGGGGCCGTCGGGGAGCTGTTTTTT	CASGLEQGAVGELFF
.	.	TRBV27	TRBJ1-1	TGTGCCAGCAGTTTATACCAACCACGTCGGGGAATGAACACTGAAGCTTTCTTT	CASSLYQPRRGMNTEAFF
TRBD2	.	TRBV10-3	TRBJ2-1	TGTGCCATCAGCCCACACGGGACTAGCGACAATGAGCAGTTCTTC	CAISPHGTSDNEQFF
.	.	TRBV7-3	TRBJ2-7	TGTGCCAGCAGCTTAGCGGGACGGGTGAGCGAGCAGTACTTC	CASSLAGRVSEQYF
TRBD1	.	TRBV5-1	TRBJ1-1	TGCGCCAGCAGCATCAGCCCGACAGGGTCGGGGACTGAAGCTTTCTTT	CASSISPTGSGTEAFF
.	.	TRBV6-4	TRBJ2-1	TGTGCCAGCAGTGACTCGCGGGCGGGCCAACGGGGTGAGCAGTTCTTC	CASSDSRAGQRGEQFF
.	.	TRBV25-1	TRBJ2-2	TGTGCCAGCAGTCAATTAAGGGGGACCGGGGAGCTGTTTTTT	CASSQLRGTGELFF
TRBD1	.	TRBV27	TRBJ2-7	TGTGCCAGCAGTTTGCGCAGGGGGCGAGAGCAGTACTTC	CASSLRRGREQYF
.	.	TRBV13	TRBJ2-5	TGTGCCAGCAGCTTTTATAGCGGTCAGGAGACCCAGTACTTC	CASSFYSGQETQYF
TRBD2	.	TRBV9	TRBJ2-6	TGTGCCAGCAGCGTAGCTCGGAAAGAGCGGGAGGGCCTCTCTGGGGCCAACGTCCTGACTTTC	CASSVARKEREGLSGANVLTF
.	.	TRBV5-4	TRBJ1-2	TGTGCCAGCAGCTTGGATTCCAGGGCGGAGGGAGGCTACACCTTC	CASSLDSRAEGGYTF
.	.	TRBV14	TRBJ2-3	TGTGCCAGCAGCCAAGAAATCAGGATGGAAGATACGCAGTATTTT	CASSQEIRMEDTQYF
.	once	TRBV5-1	TRBJ2-1	TGCGCCAGCAGCGCGGGATACGATGAGCAGTTCTTC	CASSAGYDEQFF
TRBD2	.	TRBV9	TRBJ2-7	TGTGCCAGCAGCCCGCGGGGGGGGGCCTACTACGAGCAGTACTTC	CASSPRGGAYYEQYF